This T cell receptor (beta chain) was recovered during a study of T cells in Graves' hyperthyroidism and ophthalmopathy (dated by TCRdb to about 2019). General notes on the study: Peripheral blood was collected at initial diagnosis, before any treatment. TCR V-J signatures able to tell the groups apart were searched for in a discovery cohort of 95 to 100 patients, of whom 43 had Graves' ophthalmopathy and roughly 59 had stable Graves' hyperthyroidism. Prospective prediction of ophthalmopathy was tested in an independent validation cohort of 18 to 20 hyperthyroidism patients and approximately 17 patients who later progressed to ophthalmopathy. The approximately 100 discovery patients were divided at random into training and test sets in a 7:3 ratio. In addition, the study compared T-cell repertoires in thyroid tissue and in blood from roughly six Graves' hyperthyroidism patients. Once sampling was done, hyperthyroidism patients were given methimazole at a starting dose of 30 mg daily, whereas ophthalmopathy patients were given high-dose intravenous methylprednisolone. The paper reports TCR Vbeta CDR3 sequencing of some 140 peripheral blood samples: 40 to 45 ophthalmopathy, over 70 hyperthyroidism and around 17 progressor patients. What the study reported, not specific to this receptor: A model built on a 13 V-J signature distinguished ophthalmopathy from stable hyperthyroidism, reaching about 88% sensitivity and 81% to 83% specificity in cross-validation and 80%/75% in testing. In validation, progression to ophthalmopathy was predicted by the model with 70% to 71% sensitivity and under 85% specificity, a median of approximately 6.5 months before onset. No statistical method was used to set the sample size in advance, and investigators knew the group allocation. Blood samples also contained most of the expanded thyroid clonotypes (frequency above 0.001), which suggests that blood repertoires may reflect thyroid immune responses.

The TCR beta CDR3 regions were amplified from RNA transcripts. A first-round RT-PCR of the TCR CDR3 used the HTBI primer set with the Qiagen OneStep RT-PCR kit. Libraries were constructed in a second round of multiplex PCR, after which size selection and purification were performed. Libraries were sequenced paired-end with 100 bp reads on an Illumina HiSeq2000. Processing in the source paper ran as follows. SOAPnuke was used to process the raw data, removing reads that contained adapters or uncalled bases, had a mean Phred below 15, or lacked an exact match to the constant primer or identifier. COPE v1.2.5 was used to merge the high-quality paired reads, and each unique nucleotide sequence was defined as a clonotype. Clonotypes were aligned to IMGT TRBV, TRBD and TRBJ reference segments using MiTCR v1.1. The analysis was restricted to V-J combinations with a frequency above 0.0001, which together covered 99% to 99.2% of the repertoires. A TCS score was defined as the ratio of F50 (clonal expansion) to E x V (chaos), with BLOSUM62-based TCRdist applied between CDR3 peptides within each V-J. Welch's t-statistics and random forest reduced roughly 500 V-J features to roughly 13, which were used in a naive Bayes classifier (R e1071). The public reads were run again by TCRdb, first through fastp at Q25 and then through MiXCR, and only productive beta chains were kept. Each record represents a unique CDR3 protein, reported with the most common genes and DNA among its rows. The V and J calls were not made by the authors but by TCRdb's processing. This sample lists 300,000 to 450,000 distinct CDR3 sequences; around a sixth were detected once. The leading ten clones occupy 28% of the sample.

Hyperthyroidism patients were aged 18 to 65 years and newly diagnosed, with disease duration of less than 2 months. Any patient with an uncontrolled infection, another autoimmune disease, pregnancy or lactation was excluded. Diagnoses relied on clinical symptoms, serum thyroxine and TRAb, thyroid ultrasound and orbital computed tomography. For progressor patients, blood was drawn at the first diagnosis of hyperthyroidism, before any ophthalmopathy symptoms had appeared. Ficoll-Paque density gradient centrifugation was used to isolate PBMCs from approximately 11 ml of fresh peripheral blood. Progressor patients were first diagnosed with Graves' hyperthyroidism and then developed ophthalmopathy during follow-up. Total RNA was extracted with Trizol reagent, and quality was checked on an Agilent 2100 Bioanalyzer. This clonotype appeared many times. Its recognized antigen is unknown. Base-call qualities are not available, and no considerably larger clone is one nucleotide away.

The receptor was derived from a woman between 18 and 29 years old with Graves' hyperthyroidism that later progressed to Graves' ophthalmopathy. Material for sequencing was blood.

The nucleotide sequence reads as follows: TGTGCCAGCTCACCATTGGGGGATAGCAATCAGCCCCAGCATTTT. Its protein reads: CASSPLGDSNQPQHF. The chain is made from TRBV18 and TRBJ1-5; the D gene is perhaps TRBD1, from 5 matching bases. V and J lose 2 bases and 0 bases, and a span of 8 bases separates them. The CDR3 runs 15 amino acids, cysteine and phenylalanine included. The retained sequence is limited to the CDR3, 45 bases, with the frame set at the first base. In the germline V gene, CDR1 corresponds to KGHSH and CDR2 to LQKENI.